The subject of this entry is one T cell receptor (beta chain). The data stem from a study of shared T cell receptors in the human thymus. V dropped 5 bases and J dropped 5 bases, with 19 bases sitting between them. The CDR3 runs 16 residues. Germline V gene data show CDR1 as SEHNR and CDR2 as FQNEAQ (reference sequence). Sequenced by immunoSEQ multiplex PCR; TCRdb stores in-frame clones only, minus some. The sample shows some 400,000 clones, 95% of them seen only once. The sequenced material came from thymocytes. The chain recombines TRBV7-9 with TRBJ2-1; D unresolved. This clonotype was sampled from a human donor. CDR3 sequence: CASSPFPAPTHNEQFF. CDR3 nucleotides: TGTGCCAGCAGCCCTTTCCCCGCTCCCACACACAATGAGCAGTTCTTC.